These 9 T cell receptor beta chains came from one sample sequenced in a study of yellow fever vaccine responses in identical twins. TCRdb redid the calling of the RT-PCR reads with MiXCR, one entry per CDR3 protein. The sample comprises more than 30,000 distinct CDR3 sequences, 45% to 65% of which are singletons, and 4.5% to 5% rests with the top ten. Sequencing was performed on T cells from blood (PBMCs), unsorted or a sorted subset (not recorded which), taken before or after yellow fever vaccination (not recorded which). The receptors stem from a woman under 30 who received the yellow fever vaccine.

The chain carries TRBV20-1 and TRBJ2-7, with TRBD2 matching 8 bases. The length of the CDR3 is 13 residues. Germline-derived CDR1 and CDR2 are DFQATT and SNEGSKA (reference sequence). V trimming: 5 bases; J trimming: 5 bases; junction bases outside the gene matches: 8. For the CDR3, the DNA is TGCAGTGCTCCCGCGAGCGGGAGCCACGAGCAGTACTTC. This sequence encodes CSAPASGSHEQYF.

The DNA for the CDR3 is TGTGCCAGCTCACCAGCGGATTTGAACACTGAAGCTTTCTTT. It translates to CASSPADLNTEAFF. The rearrangement links TRBV18 to TRBJ1-1, with unresolved D. The CDR3 length is 14 residues. V was trimmed by 2 bases and J by 0 bases, leaving 7 bases between them. CDR1 and CDR2 (germline): KGHSH, LQKENI.

This clonotype was detected a few times. The chain combines TRBV18 with TRBJ1-6; 8 bases align to TRBD1. CDR1 KGHSH and CDR2 LQKENI come from the germline V gene. The CDR3 is 15 residues long. V gave up 2 bases and J gave up 8 bases; unmatched junction bases: 5. CDR3 DNA sequence: TGTGCCAGCTCACCAATAGGACAGGGTGATTCACCCCTCCACTTT. Its protein product is CASSPIGQGDSPLHF.

The rearrangement joins TRBV29-1 to TRBJ2-1; 9 nucleotides align to TRBD2. The CDR3 runs 15 residues. After removal of 7 bases from V and 6 bases from J, the junction contained 13 bases not matched to a gene. CDR1 is SQVTM and CDR2 is ANQGSEA in the germline V gene. CDR3 nucleotides: TGCAGCGCCCCGAAGGGGGCGGGAGGGCTCAATGAGCAGTTCTTC. Translated: CSAPKGAGGLNEQFF.

This chain links TRBV20-1 with TRBJ2-7; 9 bases are shared with TRBD1. The CDR3 has 13 amino acids. The V segment lost 5 bases and the J segment 3 bases; nucleotides outside the gene matches: 5. Germline-derived CDR1 and CDR2 are DFQATT and SNEGSKA (reference sequence). In DNA, the CDR3 is TGCAGTGCTGAGGACAGGGGATACTACGAGCAGTACGTC. Its translation is CSAEDRGYYEQYV.

This rearrangement joins TRBV11-3 to TRBJ2-1, with D perhaps TRBD2 (6 bases). Germline CDR1 reads SGHNT; CDR2 reads YENEEA. The length of the CDR3 is 15 residues. Trimming took 2 bases from V and 7 from J, leaving 15 bases between them. CDR3 protein: CASSLIAGGRNEQFF. CDR3 DNA sequence: TGTGCCAGCAGCTTAATCGCCGGAGGGCGAAATGAGCAGTTCTTC.

This clonotype was counted once. V gene TRBV2 combines with J gene TRBJ2-1, with a weak D call TRBD2 (5 bases). The germline gives CDR1 SNHLY, CDR2 FYNNEI. Trimming removed 5 bases at V and 2 bases at J, with 10 bases between. CDR3 length: 14 amino acids. The CDR3 nucleotides read TGTGCCAGCAGTCTCACCGGGGCCTACAATGAGCAGTTCTTC. Translating gives CASSLTGAYNEQFF.

The chain employs TRBV29-1 and TRBJ2-5; 9 nucleotides align to TRBD2. V lost 8 bases, J lost 5 bases, and 12 bases stayed unmatched. The CDR3 is 14 amino acids. The germline V gene has CDR1 SQVTM and CDR2 ANQGSEA. The CDR3, as DNA: TGCAGCCTTCGTGGAGCGGGAGGAAGGGAGACCCAGTACTTC. Translating it yields CSLRGAGGRETQYF.

This chain uses TRBV5-1 with TRBJ2-1; D might be TRBD2 (5 bases). This CDR3 is built from 14 residues. Trimming stripped 3 bases from V and 8 bases from J, with 15 bases between. CDR1 is SGHRS, CDR2 YFSETQ, per germline. The CDR3 DNA reads TGCGCCAGCAGCTCTTTCGGAGCGCGGGATGAGCAGTTCTTC. Translating gives CASSSFGARDEQFF. Supplemented by reference TRBV5-1 and TRBJ2-1, the full variable domain reads KAGVTQTPRYLIKTRGQQVTLSCSPISGHRSVSWYQQTPGQGLQFLFEYFSETQRNKGNFPGRFSGRQFSNSRSEMNVSTLELGDSALYLCASSSFGARDEQFFGPGTRLTVL.